This record concerns one TCR beta chain sequence. The clone's antigen remains unknown. Base qualities were left out, and no much larger clone turns up one base away. This sample is part of a study of cytomegalovirus exposure and HLA in healthy donors (dated by TCRdb to the late 2010s). Study-wide context: An earlier analysis of approximately 600 of the donors reported 276 Gb of sequence data and roughly 100 million unique TCR beta sequences from about 200 million T cells. An early release that covered about 600 HLA-typed donors contained approximately 300 gigabases of sequencing data and tens of millions of unique TCR sequences. Of the roughly 390 genotyped donors, 81% were placed in the genetic ancestry cluster associated with self-reported Caucasian donors. The study aimed to test whether signatures of past pathogen exposure could be identified by cataloging public T cell receptors. The study profiled the T cell repertoires of about 720 subjects by immunosequencing and related them to cytomegalovirus serostatus. Along with the roughly 670-subject first cohort, a separate validation cohort of approximately 110 different subjects was used. To predict cytomegalovirus infection status, the study combined high-throughput TCR immunosequencing, statistical association of individual TCRs with disease status, and machine learning. In a later analysis, previously published TCR beta repertoires from 666 donors were re-analyzed and high-resolution HLA genotyping was added so that TCR occurrence patterns could be studied. Rather than using new phenotypic data, the later analysis identified candidate immune exposures from TCR beta sequences and from how often those sequences occurred across donors. An earlier analysis of around 580 of the donors used high-throughput TCR beta sequencing to judge whether each TCR beta V gene segment behaved as functional or pseudogenic. Alongside the repertoire data, information on donor age, sex, ethnicity and CMV serostatus was compiled. A later genetic analysis used genome-wide SNP genotypes for about 60% of the roughly 700 donors, treating that subset as a discovery cohort. Every repertoire in the discovery cohort had been generated on one and the same sequencing platform. HLA typing covered class I and class II loci at four-digit resolution. The number of donors typed differed by locus, with about 629-630 for A, B, C, DRB1 and DQB1, around 560 for DQA1, about 610 for DPA1, and some 440 for DPB1. About five DR-DQ haplotypes were handled as single units for association and clustering because linkage in the cohort was strong. Among about 360 genotyped donors of the cohort, an average of approximately 240,000 unique TCR beta nucleotide sequences were sequenced per donor, around 20% of them non-productive. What the work shows at the level of the full study, not this receptor alone: In a later analysis, HLA-associated TCR beta chains were found to be more clonally expanded and to have lower generation probabilities than equally common non-associated chains. A few of the identified cytomegalovirus-associated TCR beta chains were confirmed in vitro to be specific for cytomegalovirus antigens. This cohort had only TCR beta chains sequenced, and the lack of alpha or paired-chain data limited which features could be detected. In an earlier analysis of approximately 590 of the donors, most TCR beta V segments appeared in productive rearrangements about 87% or about 30% of the time, broadly matching IMGT annotations. A later analysis found that TCR association rates varied across HLA loci, with DRB1 alleles showing the most associated TCRs and HLA-C alleles the fewest. In both the original and validation cohorts, the classifier was reported to diagnose cytomegalovirus status with high specificity and sensitivity. For the cohort, immune exposure information was limited to CMV serostatus. In the study, around 160 TCR beta chains were listed as associated with cytomegalovirus. Linkage disequilibrium might explain the correlated functional status among segregating V segments, but an unknown experimental factor could not be excluded. Sequencing depth was assumed to be roughly uniform across donors in the presence/absence analyses, though that assumption may not hold. Strong co-occurrence of HLA alleles, especially DR and DQ, made assigning TCR associations to individual alleles difficult. Because HLA typing was missing for some donors at each locus, association tests included only the typed subset. Because counts were too low, 15 to 20 rarely observed V segments, including chromosome 9 orphons, were excluded from the earlier analysis of around 640 of the donors. Most CMV-associated TCR beta chains appeared to be HLA-restricted in a later analysis, and the HLA associations seemed to be driven largely by CMV exposure. Some IMGT-functional V segments, including TRBV6-2 and TRBV6-3, could not be distinguished by the 87-base-pair reads and were therefore excluded. According to a later analysis, parvovirus B19, influenza, CMV and Epstein-Barr virus appeared linked to several top co-occurrence clusters. A later genetic analysis reported fewer N-insertions in productive TCRs among donors in an Asian-associated ancestry cluster than the roughly 700-donor mean. Most TCR sequences were observed very rarely across donors, whereas some public TCRs were present in many individuals. The authors suggested that the approach could potentially be generalized to other disease states and immunological phenotypes. A cluster of highly shared sequence variants was judged likely to represent a technical artifact of the sequencing pipeline. A further reported finding was that TCR beta sequences accurately predicted the HLA-A and HLA-B alleles for most subjects in the first cohort. Specific HLA alleles were associated with around 18,000 TCR beta sequences at a false discovery rate of 0.05 in a later analysis. In a later genetic analysis, a missense DCLRE1C variant was associated with V-gene and J-gene trimming of TCR beta chains, and the association was replicated in an independent cohort.

The cohort was made up of roughly 670 healthy bone marrow donors. At the time of sampling, all cohort members were nominally healthy, though unrecorded immune exposures were likely present. The donor was CMV seropositive and was included in the group of almost 300 seropositive cohort members. A peripheral blood sample was collected from each donor, and TCR beta sequencing was performed on peripheral blood mononuclear cells. Genomic DNA extraction from the blood cell samples was performed with the Qiagen DNeasy Blood Extraction Kit. Trimming takes 5 bases off V and 5 bases off J; junction bases not matched to a gene: 8. The germline V gene (reference sequence) supplies CDR1 LNHNV and CDR2 YYDKDF. The CDR3 covers 14 residues, taking in both the cysteine and the phenylalanine. Only the CDR3 part of the read is kept: 42 bases, read in frame from the first base. The library was prepared using the immunoSEQ multiplex PCR assay. The multiplex PCR relied on a mix of 60 forward primers for TCR Vbeta segments and 13 reverse primers for TCR Jbeta segments. Amplification of the CDR3 region of rearranged TCR beta genes was performed with a multiplex PCR assay on genomic DNA. The amplified TCR beta libraries were sequenced on the Illumina HiSeq System as 87-base-pair reads. As for how the authors treated the data: A later analysis tallied 75 million to 95 million unique TCR beta chains across the 610 or so repertoires, and about 12 million of those chains were shared by two or more donors. A nearest-neighbor algorithm error-corrected the raw reads and collapsed the reads into unique sequences, merging closely related sequences to remove PCR and sequencing errors. CDR3 sequences were aligned to IMGT reference sequences to assign V, D and J gene segments. For a sequence to be retained, at least a six-nucleotide match to both a V gene segment and a J gene segment was required. A rearrangement counted as productive if the CDR3 had no stop codons and remained in frame with V and J, and every other rearrangement counted as non-productive. CDR3 was defined according to IMGT convention as the region running from the second conserved V-encoded cysteine to the conserved J-encoded phenylalanine. In an earlier analysis of roughly 580 of the donors, sequences lacking an unambiguous match to a single V gene segment were excluded. An earlier analysis of 587 of the donors called V segments functional above 56.7% productive rearrangements and segregating when the between-donor standard deviation exceeded 5%. A statistical classification framework was built for diagnosing cytomegalovirus status from the catalog of TCR beta chain sequences. In a later analysis, TCR nucleotide sequences were compared against IMGT/GENE-DB human TR gene sequences so that V and J genes could be assigned. Using the TCRdist pipeline, a later analysis assigned CDR3 sequences along with most-parsimonious VDJ recombination scenarios. In a later analysis, every TCR beta chain was defined by the combination of its CDR3 amino acid sequence and its V-gene family, and reads without a unique V-gene family were dropped. A later analysis removed 450 to 600 highly shared, low-generation-probability nucleotide sequences to deal with suspected cross-contamination and a sequencing artifact. For each public chain, a later analysis derived a clonal expansion index from normalized ranks of inferred template counts within each repertoire. In a later analysis, generation probabilities were computed using a VDJ recombination model fitted to out-of-frame rearrangements, and the results were checked against IGoR. In a later analysis, hypergeometric tests were used to score TCR-TCR, TCR-HLA and TCR-CMV co-occurrence, with a repertoire-size bias correction applied to TCR pairs. To estimate false discovery rates, a later analysis permuted the HLA or CMV assignments 20 times. In a later analysis, co-occurring TCRs were grouped with DBSCAN, and TCRdist sequence similarity was added when clustering was performed within HLA-allele-positive subsets. Repertoires with fewer than 30,000 or more than 120,000 public chains were left out of co-occurrence clustering, as were five repertoires with anomalous nucleotide sharing. TCRdb took over this immuneACCESS table, retaining in-frame rearrangements with V and J assigned. Such tables are incomplete; in checked studies, under half of the missing clones stem from an unresolved V gene, and the remainder is unexplained. V and J calls and clone size follow that table, whereas D and trimming were derived from the DNA. The sample profile shows about 98,000 clones; about 85% of them were found once. Clones ranked in the top ten supply more than 3% of the sample.

Sequencing was performed on PBMCs. The chain links TRBV15 with TRBJ2-5, and 7 bases in between align with TRBD1. The clonotype originates from a female donor in good health and CMV-seropositive. The DNA sequence is given as TGTGCCACCAGCTTAGGGACAGTGGCCGAGACCCAGTACTTC. Translated, it gives CATSLGTVAETQYF.